This T cell receptor beta chain was documented in a study of early T cells in non-severe SARS-CoV-2 infection. Findings of the study overall: Missing private and CD4 specificities, VDJdb matching favored anti-spike CD8 responses.

As regards this clonotype: No antigen is known for it.

CDR3 length equals 13 residues. The germline V gene encodes CDR1 SQVTM and CDR2 ANQGSEA. The V end was cut by 6 bases, the J end by 4 bases, with 15 bases between. Molecules of cDNA were individually given unique molecular identifiers that were attached to them. MiXCR, run by TCRdb on the 5' RACE reads, gives a single entry per CDR3 protein. This sample has over 100,000 distinct CDR3 sequences, with over 10% found just once. Material for sequencing was whole blood. This sequence joins TRBV29-1 and TRBJ1-1, with D possibly being TRBD1 (5 bases). The sequence was collected from an adult who was a healthcare worker with PCR-confirmed SARS-CoV-2 infection or an uninfected control (not recorded which). DNA of the CDR3: TGCAGCGTGGCCCAGGGTATAGGCACTGAAGCTTTCTTT. Its translation is CSVAQGIGTEAFF. Looking up the rest from reference TRBV29-1 and TRBJ1-1 gives the full variable domain: SAVISQKPSRDICQRGTSLTIQCQVDSQVTMMFWYRQQPGQSLTLIATANQGSEATYESGFVIDKFPISRPNLTFSTLTVSNMSPEDSSIYLCSVAQGIGTEAFFGQGTRLTVV.